The 5 T cell receptor beta chains listed next were all sequenced from one sample in a study of shared clonotypes between healthy human individuals. Method: immunoSEQ multiplex PCR; TCRdb's copy keeps in-frame clones and lacks some. The sample shows around 1,100,000 clones, 60% to 80% of them seen only once. Sequencing input: memory CD4+ T cells from PBMCs. Subset meaning: CD45RA-negative fraction. The source of these receptors is a man aged 18 to 29 in good health. Some clones in this sample may be carry-over from other donors' samples.

This rearrangement joins TRBV27 to TRBJ2-7; the D gene is possibly TRBD1 (5 bases). The CDR3 sequence is 15 residues long. From germline, CDR1 is MNHEY and CDR2 SMNVEV (reference sequence). The V and J ends lost 1 base and 2 bases respectively, with 12 bases between them. The CDR3 nucleotides read TGTGCCAGCAGTTTATTTGGCAGGGAACCCTACGAGCAGTACTTC. This codes for CASSLFGREPYEQYF.

The CDR3 sequence: CASANHGAPTEAFF. CDR3 nucleotide sequence: TGTGCCAGCGCTAATCATGGGGCTCCCACTGAAGCTTTCTTT. This chain connects TRBV27 to TRBJ1-1, with TRBD1 as a possible D gene (5 bases). This CDR3 spans 14 amino acids. Trimming left V 8 bases short and J 4 bases short, with 17 bases between. Looked up from germline, CDR1 is MNHEY and CDR2 is SMNVEV (reference sequence).

A single count supports this clone. J is TRBJ2-1 and V is TRBV28; D could derive from TRBD1 or TRBD2 (5 bases each). V was clipped by 3 bases and J by 0 bases, with 18 bases between them. Germline CDR1 is MDHEN and CDR2 is SYDVKM. This CDR3 is built from 18 residues. The CDR3 region is CASSFPGLGPRSYNEQFF. The CDR3 region has the DNA TGTGCCAGCAGTTTCCCCGGACTGGGACCACGCTCCTACAATGAGCAGTTCTTC.

The chain couples TRBV6-5 to TRBJ1-6; D ambiguous. Germline CDR1 MNHEY, CDR2 SVGAGI. The CDR3 has 14 amino acids. Trimming shortened V by 2 bases and J by 5 bases, and 7 bases separated the two germline ends. The DNA of the CDR3 is TGTGCCAGCAGTTACGCAGGTGATAATTCACCCCTCCACTTT. Translating gives CASSYAGDNSPLHF.

This rearrangement joins TRBV30 to TRBJ1-3, with D unclear. V was trimmed by 0 bases and J by 0 bases, leaving 3 bases between them. The CDR3 consists of 13 residues. Germline V gives CDR1 GTSNPN, CDR2 SVGIG (reference sequence). The CDR3 spells CAWSVYSGNTIYF. The DNA of the CDR3 is TGTGCCTGGAGTGTATACTCTGGAAACACCATATATTTT.